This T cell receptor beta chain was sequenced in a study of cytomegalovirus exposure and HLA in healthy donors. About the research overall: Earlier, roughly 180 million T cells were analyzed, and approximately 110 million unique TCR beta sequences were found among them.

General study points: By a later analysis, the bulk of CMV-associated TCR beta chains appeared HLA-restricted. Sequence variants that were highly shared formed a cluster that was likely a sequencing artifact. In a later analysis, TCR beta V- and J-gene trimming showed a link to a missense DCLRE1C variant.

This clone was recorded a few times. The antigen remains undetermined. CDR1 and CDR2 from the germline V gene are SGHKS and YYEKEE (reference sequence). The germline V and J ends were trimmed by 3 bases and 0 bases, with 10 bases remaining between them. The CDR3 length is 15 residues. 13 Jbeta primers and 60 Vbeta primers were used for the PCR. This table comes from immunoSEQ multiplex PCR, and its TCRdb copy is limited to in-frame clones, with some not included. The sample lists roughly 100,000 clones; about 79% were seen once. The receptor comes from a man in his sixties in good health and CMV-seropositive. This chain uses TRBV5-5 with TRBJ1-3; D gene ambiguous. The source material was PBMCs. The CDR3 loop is CASSYIGVSGNTIYF. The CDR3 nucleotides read TGTGCCAGCAGCTATATCGGGGTCTCTGGAAACACCATATATTTT.